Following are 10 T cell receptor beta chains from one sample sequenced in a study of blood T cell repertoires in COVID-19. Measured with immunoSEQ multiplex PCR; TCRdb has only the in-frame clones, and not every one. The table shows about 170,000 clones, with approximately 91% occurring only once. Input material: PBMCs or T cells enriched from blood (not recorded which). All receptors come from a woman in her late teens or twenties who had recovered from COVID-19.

The CDR3 DNA reads TGTGCCAGCAGCCCCGAGCCGGAGTCCTACGAGCAGTACTTC. This codes for CASSPEPESYEQYF. The V call is TRBV7-3, the J call TRBJ2-7; D is ambiguous. The CDR3 spans 14 residues. V lost 5 bases and J 1 base, leaving 12 bases between the germline ends. Germline V CDR1 and CDR2: SGHTA, FQGTGA. Together with reference TRBV7-3 and TRBJ2-7, the CDR3 gives the full variable domain: GAGVSQTPSNKVTEKGKYVELRCDPISGHTALYWYRQSLGQGPEFLIYFQGTGAADDSGLPNDRFFAVRPEGSVSTLKIQRTERGDSAVYLCASSPEPESYEQYFGPGTRLTVT.

CDR3 coding DNA: TGTGCCAGCAGTTTATGGAGCCTCGGGGACAGGCGCGGAAACACCATATATTTT. Its protein product is CASSLWSLGDRRGNTIYF. The rearrangement links TRBV28 to TRBJ1-3; 8 bases map to TRBD1. Germline V gene sequence: CDR1 MDHEN, CDR2 SYDVKM. V was clipped by 0 bases and J by 4 bases; unmatched bases: 11. This CDR3 is 18 amino acids long.

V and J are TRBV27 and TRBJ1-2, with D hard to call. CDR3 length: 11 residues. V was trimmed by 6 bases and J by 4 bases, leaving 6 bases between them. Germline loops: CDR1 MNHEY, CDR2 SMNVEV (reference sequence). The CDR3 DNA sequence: TGTGCCAGCAGCGACACCTATGGCTACACCTTC. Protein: CASSDTYGYTF.

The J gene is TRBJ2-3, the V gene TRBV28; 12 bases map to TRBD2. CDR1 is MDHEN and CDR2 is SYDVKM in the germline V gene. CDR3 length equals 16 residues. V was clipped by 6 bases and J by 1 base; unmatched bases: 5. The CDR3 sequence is CASRPSGRAGTDTQYF. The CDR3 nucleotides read TGTGCCAGCAGACCTAGCGGGAGGGCCGGCACAGATACGCAGTATTTT.

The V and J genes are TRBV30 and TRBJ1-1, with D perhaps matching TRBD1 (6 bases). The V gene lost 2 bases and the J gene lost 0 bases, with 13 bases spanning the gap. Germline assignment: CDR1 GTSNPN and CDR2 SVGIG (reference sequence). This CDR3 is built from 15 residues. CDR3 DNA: TGTGCCTGGAGTCCACGGACAGCGCTGAACACTGAAGCTTTCTTT. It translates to CAWSPRTALNTEAFF.

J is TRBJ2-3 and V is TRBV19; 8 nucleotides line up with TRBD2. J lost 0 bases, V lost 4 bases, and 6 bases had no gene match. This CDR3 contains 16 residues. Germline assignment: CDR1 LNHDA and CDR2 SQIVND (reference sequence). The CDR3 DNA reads TGTGCCAGTAGTACCCTTGTAGCGGGGAGCACAGATACGCAGTATTTT. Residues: CASSTLVAGSTDTQYF. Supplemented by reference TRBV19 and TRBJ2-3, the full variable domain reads DGGITQSPKYLFRKEGQNVTLSCEQNLNHDAMYWYRQDPGQGLRLIYYSQIVNDFQKGDIAEGYSVSREKKESFPLTVTSAQKNPTAFYLCASSTLVAGSTDTQYFGPGTRLTVL.

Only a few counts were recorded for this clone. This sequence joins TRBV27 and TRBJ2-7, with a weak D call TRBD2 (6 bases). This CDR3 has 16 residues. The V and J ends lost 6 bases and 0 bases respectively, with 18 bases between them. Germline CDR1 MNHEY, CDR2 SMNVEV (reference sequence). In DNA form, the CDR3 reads TGTGCCAGCAGAGTGAGATGGGGGGTCAGCTCCTACGAGCAGTACTTC. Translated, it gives CASRVRWGVSSYEQYF.

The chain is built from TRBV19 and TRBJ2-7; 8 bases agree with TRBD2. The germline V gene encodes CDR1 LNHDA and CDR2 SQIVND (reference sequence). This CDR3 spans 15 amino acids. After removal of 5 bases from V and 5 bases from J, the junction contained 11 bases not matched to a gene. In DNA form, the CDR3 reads TGTGCCAGTAGTGAAACCGGGAGGGCCATTGACGAGCAGTACTTC. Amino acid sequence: CASSETGRAIDEQYF. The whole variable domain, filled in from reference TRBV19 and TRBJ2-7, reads DGGITQSPKYLFRKEGQNVTLSCEQNLNHDAMYWYRQDPGQGLRLIYYSQIVNDFQKGDIAEGYSVSREKKESFPLTVTSAQKNPTAFYLCASSETGRAIDEQYFGPGTRLTVT.

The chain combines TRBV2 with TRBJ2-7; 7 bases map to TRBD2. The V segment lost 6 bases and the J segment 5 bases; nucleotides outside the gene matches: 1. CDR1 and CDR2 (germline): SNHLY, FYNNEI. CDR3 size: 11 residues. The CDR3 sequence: CASRAGDEQYF. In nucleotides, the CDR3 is TGTGCCAGCAGGGCGGGGGACGAGCAGTACTTC.

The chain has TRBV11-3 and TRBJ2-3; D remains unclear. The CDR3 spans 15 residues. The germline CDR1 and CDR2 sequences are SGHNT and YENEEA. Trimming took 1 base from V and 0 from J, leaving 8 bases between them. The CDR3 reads CASSLGSASTDTQYF. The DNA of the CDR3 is TGTGCCAGCAGCTTAGGGAGTGCTAGCACAGATACGCAGTATTTT.